Presented here are 31 T cell receptor beta chains from one specimen sequenced in a study of T cells in localized non-small cell lung cancer. TCRdb keeps only in-frame clones here, not all; method: immunoSEQ multiplex PCR. The sample records about 51,000 clones, about four fifths being singletons. The sequenced sample was peripheral blood mononuclear cells, obtained before any cancer treatment. These receptors all come from a man aged 40 to 70 with stage III lung adenocarcinoma.

V usage is TRBV7-2 and J usage is TRBJ2-6, with D maybe TRBD2 (5 bases). The CDR3 has 16 amino acids. The germline CDR1 and CDR2 sequences are SGHTA and FQGNSA. The V end was cut by 6 bases, the J end by 0 bases, with 12 bases between. The CDR3 DNA follows: TGTGCCAGCAGATTGGGAGTGGTCTCTGGGGCCAACGTCCTGACTTTC. Translated: CASRLGVVSGANVLTF.

This sequence joins TRBV9 and TRBJ2-4, with D possibly being TRBD2 (7 bases). This CDR3 is built from 16 residues. V lost 0 bases and J 1 base, leaving 11 bases between the germline ends. Germline-derived CDR1 and CDR2 are SGDLS and YYNGEE. CDR3 DNA: TGTGCCAGCAGCGTAGGCGGGGGCCTGGCCAAAAACATTCAGTACTTC. Translation: CASSVGGGLAKNIQYF. Full variable domain (rest looked up from reference TRBV9 and TRBJ2-4): DSGVTQTPKHLITATGQRVTLRCSPRSGDLSVYWYQQSLDQGLQFLIQYYNGEERAKGNILERFSAQQFPDLHSELNLSSLELGDSALYFCASSVGGGLAKNIQYFGAGTRLSVL.

The chain links TRBV6-5 to TRBJ2-1; D might be TRBD2 (5 bases). Trimming pared 5 bases from V and 2 bases from J, leaving 10 bases between. This CDR3 region has 14 residues. Germline lookup yields CDR1 MNHEY and CDR2 SVGAGI. Here the CDR3 DNA reads TGTGCCAGCAGTCTACGGGAAGCCTACAATGAGCAGTTCTTC. Protein product: CASSLREAYNEQFF.

There are a few counts of this clone. This chain connects TRBV19 to TRBJ1-5; 12 bases fit TRBD1. V lost 6 bases, J lost 0 bases, and 9 bases stayed unmatched. Per the germline V gene, CDR1 is LNHDA and CDR2 is SQIVND (reference sequence). The CDR3 contains 18 residues. The CDR3 DNA reads as TGTGCCAGTAGCCTCGGGACAGGGGGCGGTCGTAGCAATCAGCCCCAGCATTTT. Encoded protein: CASSLGTGGGRSNQPQHF. Based on the CDR3 plus reference TRBV19 and TRBJ1-5, the full variable domain is DGGITQSPKYLFRKEGQNVTLSCEQNLNHDAMYWYRQDPGQGLRLIYYSQIVNDFQKGDIAEGYSVSREKKESFPLTVTSAQKNPTAFYLCASSLGTGGGRSNQPQHFGDGTRLSIL.

The rearrangement uses TRBV6-1 and TRBJ2-7, with D perhaps being TRBD1 or TRBD2 (5 bases each). Per germline, CDR1 MNHNS and CDR2 SASEGT. With 2 bases removed from V and 4 bases from J, the gap between germline ends came to 18 bases. The CDR3 extends over 16 amino acids. CDR3 DNA sequence: TGTGCCAGCAGTGAATTAATAGTTGGGGGAACTTACGAGCAGTACTTC. Protein product: CASSELIVGGTYEQYF.

This chain joins TRBV4-1 and TRBJ2-7; maybe TRBD1 (6 bases). V lost 4 bases to trimming and J lost 3 bases, with 13 bases between them. The CDR3 has 14 residues. Germline V gene data show CDR1 as MGHRA and CDR2 as YSYEKL. Here the CDR3 DNA reads TGCGCCAGCAGCCCGACAGGACTCGACTACGAGCAGTACTTC. This encodes CASSPTGLDYEQYF.

The V gene is TRBV6-5, the J gene TRBJ1-2, with TRBD1 matching over 11 bases. CDR3 length: 16 amino acids. The ends lost 2 bases at V and 2 bases at J; junction bases unmatched: 4. Germline lookup yields CDR1 MNHEY and CDR2 SVGAGI. The CDR3 loop reads CASSYPRTGGNYGYTF. Here the CDR3 DNA reads TGTGCCAGCAGTTACCCCCGGACAGGGGGCAACTATGGCTACACCTTC.

This chain uses TRBV6-6 with TRBJ2-1; TRBD2 agrees at 7 bases. V was pared by 2 bases and J by 1 base, with 5 bases of the junction left unmatched. Germline V lookup: CDR1 MNHNY, CDR2 SVGAGI (reference sequence). CDR3 length: 16 amino acids. The CDR3 reads CASSYTGTKSYNEQFF. CDR3 sequence (DNA): TGTGCCAGCAGTTACACCGGGACTAAATCCTACAATGAGCAGTTCTTC.

The chain recombines TRBV5-1 with TRBJ2-7; 11 bases are a match to TRBD1. The V segment lost 4 bases and the J segment 3 bases; nucleotides outside the gene matches: 3. The CDR3 is 14 amino acids. Germline V gene data show CDR1 as SGHRS and CDR2 as YFSETQ. This chain's CDR3 is CASSPGTGGYEQYF. The DNA for the CDR3 is TGCGCCAGCAGCCCCGGGACAGGGGGCTACGAGCAGTACTTC. The full variable domain, its missing parts supplied by reference TRBV5-1 and TRBJ2-7, is KAGVTQTPRYLIKTRGQQVTLSCSPISGHRSVSWYQQTPGQGLQFLFEYFSETQRNKGNFPGRFSGRQFSNSRSEMNVSTLELGDSALYLCASSPGTGGYEQYFGPGTRLTVT.

There are a few counts of this clone. The rearrangement links TRBV6-6 to TRBJ2-4; 7 bases match TRBD1. Germline CDR1 is MNHNY and CDR2 is SVGAGI (reference sequence). This CDR3 region has 15 residues. The V and J ends lost 4 bases and 6 bases, in that order; junction bases with no gene match: 9. The CDR3, as DNA: TGTGCCAGCAGTTCGGACAGGAAGGGTACAAACATTCAGTACTTC. This codes for CASSSDRKGTNIQYF.

This chain connects TRBV27 to TRBJ2-6, with D unclear. This CDR3 comprises 17 residues. With 6 bases removed from V and 3 bases from J, the gap between germline ends came to 18 bases. Germline V gene sequence: CDR1 MNHEY, CDR2 SMNVEV (reference sequence). CDR3 loop: CASRERQYLGGANVLTF. The CDR3 DNA reads TGTGCCAGCAGGGAGAGGCAGTACTTAGGTGGGGCCAACGTCCTGACTTTC.

The V gene is TRBV6-1, the J gene TRBJ2-3; D gene uncertain. V was shortened by 3 bases and J by 1 base, with 5 bases between the two germline ends. The CDR3 contains 13 residues. Germline V gene lookup returns CDR1 MNHNS and CDR2 SASEGT. In DNA form, the CDR3 reads TGTGCCAGCAGTGATCGACGCACAGATACGCAGTATTTT. Amino acids: CASSDRRTDTQYF.

V gene TRBV7-6 combines with J gene TRBJ2-7, with 8 bases matching TRBD1. From germline, CDR1 is SGHVS and CDR2 FNYEAQ. Trimming took 4 bases from V and 3 from J; bases not matched to a gene: 8. This CDR3 has 15 amino acids. This CDR3 is CASSSRQGILYEQYF. The CDR3 nucleotides read TGTGCCAGCAGCTCGAGACAGGGGATACTCTACGAGCAGTACTTC.

V usage is TRBV5-1 and J usage is TRBJ2-7, with D possibly being TRBD2 (5 bases). The CDR3 has 13 amino acids. Trimming took off 2 bases at V and 2 bases at J, with 8 bases between the two ends. The germline gives CDR1 SGHRS, CDR2 YFSETQ. The CDR3 DNA follows: TGCGCCAGCAGCTTCAGCGGCGCCTACGAGCAGTACTTC. Translated: CASSFSGAYEQYF.

The V and J genes are TRBV10-2 and TRBJ2-1, with TRBD2 matching 14 bases. V dropped 6 bases and J dropped 4; count of bases not matched to a gene: 5. Germline CDR1 and CDR2: WSHSY and SAAADI. CDR3 length: 16 amino acids. CDR3 nucleotides: TGCGCCAGCAGGGGACTAGCGGGGGTTACTTACAATGAGCAGTTCTTC. It is translated as CASRGLAGVTYNEQFF.

The chain employs TRBV5-1 and TRBJ2-5, with a weak D call TRBD2 (6 bases). The V end was cut by 3 bases, the J end by 2 bases, with 23 bases between. Per germline, CDR1 SGHRS and CDR2 YFSETQ. The CDR3 has 18 amino acids. CDR3 residues: CASSWGAYSGRTQETQYF. DNA for the CDR3: TGCGCCAGCAGCTGGGGTGCGTACAGCGGGCGTACTCAAGAGACCCAGTACTTC.

This chain uses TRBV5-6 with TRBJ2-7, with 7 bases that match TRBD1. With V trimmed by 2 bases and J by 3 bases, 5 bases remained unmatched. This CDR3 contains 14 residues. Germline V gene data show CDR1 as SGHDT and CDR2 as YYEEEE. In DNA form, the CDR3 reads TGTGCCAGCAGCTTTGTTGCAGGGGGCTACGAGCAGTACTTC. Its protein product is CASSFVAGGYEQYF.

J is TRBJ2-3 and V is TRBV6-1, with 9 bases aligning to TRBD1. The ends lost 4 bases at V and 0 bases at J; junction bases unmatched: 8. The V gene's germline CDR1 is MNHNS and CDR2 SASEGT. This CDR3 is built from 17 residues. This CDR3 reads CASSAWGQGTSTDTQYF. CDR3 sequence (DNA): TGTGCCAGCAGTGCCTGGGGACAGGGAACTAGCACAGATACGCAGTATTTT.

The chain uses TRBV5-1 and TRBJ2-1, with TRBD1 matching over 10 bases. V shed 4 bases and J 8 bases; nucleotides not matched to a gene: 9. The CDR3 spans 15 residues. Germline V CDR1 and CDR2: SGHRS, YFSETQ. The CDR3 here is CASSPGTGVQDEQFF. In DNA, the CDR3 is TGCGCCAGCAGCCCCGGGACAGGGGTACAGGATGAGCAGTTCTTC.

The chain combines TRBV5-6 with TRBJ2-5; no clear D. CDR1 and CDR2 from the germline V gene are SGHDT and YYEEEE. The V gene lost 0 bases and the J gene lost 5 bases, with 14 bases spanning the gap. This CDR3 spans 15 amino acids. The CDR3 DNA reads as TGTGCCAGCAGCTTGGTGGCAGCCGGCAGGGAGACCCAGTACTTC. This translates into CASSLVAAGRETQYF. The full variable domain, its missing parts supplied by reference TRBV5-6 and TRBJ2-5, is DAGVTQSPTHLIKTRGQQVTLRCSPKSGHDTVSWYQQALGQGPQFIFQYYEEEERQRGNFPDRFSGHQFPNYSSELNVNALLLGDSALYLCASSLVAAGRETQYFGPGTRLLVL.

The chain links TRBV2 to TRBJ2-7, with D possibly being TRBD1 (6 bases). The germline gives CDR1 SNHLY, CDR2 FYNNEI. Trimming removed 7 bases at V and 3 bases at J, with 10 bases between. This CDR3 has 12 amino acids. CDR3 nucleotides: TGTGCCAGCAATGAGGACAGCTACGAGCAGTACTTC. It yields the protein CASNEDSYEQYF.

The chain is built from TRBV14 and TRBJ2-2; D assignment may be TRBD1 or TRBD2 (5 bases each). Trimming shortened V by 3 bases and J by 2 bases, and 10 bases separated the two germline ends. CDR1 and CDR2 (germline): SGHDN, FVKESK. The CDR3 length is 15 residues. In DNA form, the CDR3 reads TGTGCCAGCAGCCACCGGGACGGTAACACCGGGGAGCTGTTTTTT. This codes for CASSHRDGNTGELFF.

The rearrangement uses TRBV19 and TRBJ1-5; 8 bases align to TRBD1. The CDR3 is 20 amino acids. Germline loops: CDR1 LNHDA, CDR2 SQIVND (reference sequence). With V trimmed by 4 bases and J by 0 bases, 17 bases remained unmatched. Here the CDR3 reads CASSSRVGQGLYYSNQPQHF. Written as DNA, the CDR3 is TGTGCCAGTAGTAGTCGAGTAGGACAGGGACTGTATTATAGCAATCAGCCCCAGCATTTT.

A few counts support this clone. The rearrangement links TRBV10-3 to TRBJ2-3, with D possibly called TRBD1 or TRBD2 (5 bases each). This CDR3 is 15 amino acids long. CDR1 and CDR2 (germline): ENHRY, SYGVKD. Trimming pared 6 bases from V and 2 bases from J, leaving 15 bases between. The CDR3, as DNA: TGTGCCATCAGCCTTGGTCGGGGCATCACAGATACGCAGTATTTT. It is translated as CAISLGRGITDTQYF.

The rearrangement joins TRBV18 to TRBJ2-5; D is possibly TRBD1 (6 bases). The CDR3 spans 13 residues. Germline CDR1 reads KGHSH; CDR2 reads LQKENI. The V and J ends lost 5 bases and 2 bases respectively, with 9 bases between them. For the CDR3, the DNA is TGTGCCAGCTCATTCGACAGGCAAGAGACCCAGTACTTC. This codes for CASSFDRQETQYF.

The J gene is TRBJ2-1, the V gene TRBV6-6; D uncertain. The V end lost 0 bases, the J end lost 5 bases, and 11 bases lay between the germline ends. This CDR3 is built from 15 residues. The V gene's germline CDR1 is MNHNY and CDR2 SVGAGI (reference sequence). The CDR3 here is CASSYSGFMDNEQFF. CDR3 sequence (DNA): TGTGCCAGCAGTTACTCAGGGTTTATGGACAATGAGCAGTTCTTC.

The chain is built from TRBV29-1 and TRBJ2-7; the D is unclear. Deletions cut 4 bases from V and 0 bases from J, with 13 bases between. The CDR3 totals 14 residues. Germline V gene data show CDR1 as SQVTM and CDR2 as ANQGSEA. The DNA of the CDR3 is TGCAGCGTTGTAAACCCATTCGGCTCCTACGAGCAGTACTTC. Residues: CSVVNPFGSYEQYF.

The chain has TRBV4-1 and TRBJ1-2, with TRBD1 matching 7 bases. V shed 1 base, J shed 5 bases, and the junction held 4 bases outside the gene matches. CDR3 length equals 14 residues. Germline CDR1 and CDR2: MGHRA and YSYEKL. Here the CDR3 DNA reads TGCGCCAGCAGCCAAGTCAGGGGGGAGTATGGCTACACCTTC. Protein: CASSQVRGEYGYTF.

J is TRBJ1-6 and V is TRBV9; D is possibly TRBD1 (6 bases). Germline CDR1 reads SGDLS; CDR2 reads YYNGEE. The germline V and J ends were trimmed by 7 bases and 8 bases, with 16 bases remaining between them. CDR3 length: 14 amino acids. The CDR3 reads CASSKGGDYSPLHF. CDR3 DNA: TGTGCCAGCTCCAAGGGGGGTGATTATTCACCCCTCCACTTT.

This chain links TRBV5-6 with TRBJ1-2; D remains ambiguous. The CDR3 length is 14 residues. Trimming shortened V by 4 bases and J by 4 bases, and 14 bases separated the two germline ends. Per the germline V gene, CDR1 is SGHDT and CDR2 is YYEEEE. CDR3 loop: CASSASLRTYGYTF. The CDR3 bases are TGTGCCAGCAGCGCGTCACTTAGAACCTATGGCTACACCTTC.

The V call is TRBV12-5, the J call TRBJ2-4; D is ambiguous. Per the germline V gene, CDR1 is LGHNT and CDR2 is FRNRAP. V shed 1 base and J shed 0 bases, with 16 bases lying between them. This CDR3 has 18 amino acids. CDR3 protein: CASGLATPEGLAKNIQYF. The CDR3 nucleotides read TGTGCTAGTGGTTTGGCAACCCCAGAAGGGCTAGCCAAAAACATTCAGTACTTC.